The 24 T cell receptor beta chains reported below all come from one sample, sequenced in a study of T-cell reconstitution after alpha-beta-depleted transplantation in children. The TCRbeta library was prepared with unique molecular identifiers. TCRdb analysed the PCR reads with MiXCR anew, one entry per CDR3 protein. Among some 400,000 distinct CDR3 sequences listed, about 20% were seen once. The specimen was PBMCs from the stem cell graft donor, collected from the stem cell graft. The receptors were gathered from a human donor who donated a stem cell graft to a child with acute myeloid leukemia.

This clonotype was counted ten times or more. In nucleotides, the CDR3 is TGTGCCAGCAGTCGCCCCGGGACAGGCGTTTATGATGGGTCCTACAATGAGCAGTTCTTC. It yields the protein CASSRPGTGVYDGSYNEQFF. The genes are TRBV6-2 or TRBV6-3 and TRBJ2-1, with TRBD1 matching 8 bases. The CDR3 sequence is 20 residues long. The germline V gene encodes CDR1 MNHEY and CDR2 SVGEGT. V dropped 5 bases and J dropped 1; count of bases not matched to a gene: 19.

This clonotype has a single count. The genes are TRBV4-3 and TRBJ2-2; TRBD1 aligns across 8 bases. The trim removed 1 base at V and 7 bases at J, leaving 8 bases unmatched. Germline V lookup: CDR1 LGHNA, CDR2 YSLEER. The CDR3 totals 16 residues. The CDR3 protein is CASSQVQGALIGELFF. CDR3 in DNA: TGCGCCAGCAGCCAAGTCCAGGGGGCGTTAATCGGGGAGCTGTTTTTT.

This clonotype was recorded at least ten times. The genes are TRBV20-1 and TRBJ2-3; D is perhaps TRBD2 (6 bases). V shed 3 bases and J shed 2 bases, with 12 bases lying between them. Germline-derived CDR1 and CDR2 are DFQATT and SNEGSKA (reference sequence). This CDR3 has 14 amino acids. CDR3 sequence (DNA): TGCAGTGCTAGGGGTGGGGGGAACACAGATACGCAGTATTTT. Translating it yields CSARGGGNTDTQYF.

This clonotype appeared many times. The chain links TRBV28 to TRBJ1-6; 7 bases are a match to TRBD1. Trimming removed 10 bases from V and 10 bases from J; junction bases left unmatched: 7. Germline V lookup: CDR1 MDHEN, CDR2 SYDVKM. The CDR3 has 12 residues. The CDR3 DNA reads TGTGCCACCCACAGGGGTTGGTCACCCCTCCACTTT. Translated, it gives CATHRGWSPLHF.

The chain couples TRBV6-2 or TRBV6-3 to TRBJ2-3, with 10 bases fitting TRBD1. CDR3 length: 15 amino acids. V was clipped by 7 bases and J by 7 bases; unmatched bases: 11. Per the germline V gene, CDR1 is MNHEY and CDR2 is SVGEGT. CDR3 nucleotides: TGTGCCAGCACCCGACCGGGACAGGGGAGGTATACGCAGTATTTT. This encodes CASTRPGQGRYTQYF.

V usage is TRBV7-2 and J usage is TRBJ2-2; D gene uncertain. Germline loops: CDR1 SGHTA, CDR2 FQGNSA. Trimming cost V 2 bases and J 4 bases, with 11 bases left between them. This CDR3 region has 15 residues. Written as DNA, the CDR3 is TGTGCCAGCAGCTTACATGGGGTTGGCACCGGGGAGCTGTTTTTT. This sequence encodes CASSLHGVGTGELFF.

V usage is TRBV7-3 and J usage is TRBJ1-2; D is ambiguous. This CDR3 is 11 amino acids long. Per the germline V gene, CDR1 is SGHTA and CDR2 is FQGTGA. V lost 5 bases and J lost 5, with 6 bases in between. The CDR3 is CASSPSYGYTF. The CDR3 nucleotides are TGTGCCAGCAGCCCTTCATATGGCTACACCTTC.

The chain recombines TRBV7-9 with TRBJ2-3; D not certain. With 4 bases removed from V and 0 bases from J, the gap between germline ends came to 8 bases. Germline lookup yields CDR1 SEHNR and CDR2 FQNEAQ (reference sequence). CDR3 length: 14 amino acids. CDR3 coding DNA: TGTGCCAGCAGCTCCACTCTTAGCACAGATACGCAGTATTTT. Protein: CASSSTLSTDTQYF.

This clonotype has at least ten counts. This chain connects TRBV7-9 to TRBJ2-2; no definite D call. Germline V gene data show CDR1 as SEHNR and CDR2 as FQNEAQ (reference sequence). CDR3 length: 14 residues. V was trimmed by 4 bases and J by 2 bases, leaving 8 bases between them. This CDR3 reads CASSSGPNTGELFF. The CDR3 DNA sequence: TGTGCCAGCAGCTCGGGTCCAAACACCGGGGAGCTGTTTTTT.

Ten or more counts support this clonotype. The DNA for the CDR3 is TGCAGTGCTAGCGACAGGAACTACGAGCAGTACTTC. Amino acids: CSASDRNYEQYF. The V call is TRBV20-1, the J call TRBJ2-7, with D possibly TRBD1 on 6 matching bases. The CDR3 is 12 amino acids. The germline V gene has CDR1 DFQATT and CDR2 SNEGSKA (reference sequence). Trimming removed 3 bases at V and 3 bases at J, with 9 bases between.

This clonotype was observed a few times. The chain employs TRBV12-3 or TRBV12-4 and TRBJ2-1, with 14 bases aligning to TRBD2. Germline trimming cut 1 base from V and 8 bases from J; bases unmatched to any gene: 13. The CDR3 sequence is 19 residues long. CDR3 sequence reads: CASSLGGTSGSPAHDEQFF. CDR3 in DNA: TGTGCCAGCAGTTTAGGGGGGACTAGCGGGAGTCCGGCACACGATGAGCAGTTCTTC.

This clonotype appeared a few times. This sequence joins TRBV10-3 and TRBJ2-3; possibly TRBD1 for D (6 bases). Deletions cut 2 bases from V and 2 bases from J, with 8 bases between. Germline V lookup: CDR1 ENHRY, CDR2 SYGVKD. This CDR3 has 14 residues. Here the CDR3 reads CAISEGQNTDTQYF. The CDR3 nucleotides read TGTGCCATCAGTGAGGGACAGAACACAGATACGCAGTATTTT.

This clonotype came up many times. CDR3: CASSQDPGDYTDTQYF. The CDR3 DNA follows: TGTGCCAGCAGCCAAGATCCGGGAGACTACACAGATACGCAGTATTTT. The chain links TRBV4-2 to TRBJ2-3; tentative D call: TRBD2 (6 bases). Trimming took 0 bases from V and 2 from J, leaving 12 bases between them. CDR3 length: 16 residues. The germline V gene encodes CDR1 LGHNA and CDR2 YNFKEQ.

Only a few counts were recorded for this clonotype. The rearrangement joins TRBV6-5 to TRBJ1-2; TRBD1 aligns across 9 bases. Trimming took 2 bases from V and 5 from J; bases not matched to a gene: 6. Germline values: CDR1 MNHEY, CDR2 SVGAGI. This CDR3 has 15 amino acids. The CDR3 sequence: CASSYLGQGNYGYTF. The CDR3 DNA reads TGTGCCAGCAGTTACCTGGGACAGGGTAATTATGGCTACACCTTC.

This clonotype was counted between two and nine times. The J gene is TRBJ2-2, the V gene TRBV27; TRBD2 matches at 8 bases. V lost 5 bases to trimming and J lost 4 bases; unmatched junction nucleotides: 3. This CDR3 contains 14 residues. CDR1 and CDR2 (germline): MNHEY, SMNVEV (reference sequence). CDR3 residues: CASSPGLATGELFF. The CDR3 DNA follows: TGTGCCAGCAGTCCCGGACTAGCCACCGGGGAGCTGTTTTTT.

The chain is built from TRBV29-1 and TRBJ1-1; perhaps TRBD1 as D (5 bases). The V gene lost 6 bases and the J gene lost 0 bases, with 8 bases spanning the gap. The germline gives CDR1 SQVTM, CDR2 ANQGSEA. The CDR3 has 12 amino acids. In DNA, the CDR3 is TGCAGCGTGACAGACTTGAACACTGAAGCTTTCTTT. Protein: CSVTDLNTEAFF.

The rearrangement uses TRBV12-3 or TRBV12-4 and TRBJ1-5; 7 nucleotides line up with TRBD1. This CDR3 comprises 15 residues. Trimming removed 6 bases from V and 7 bases from J; junction bases left unmatched: 12. The CDR3 DNA is TGTGCCAGCAGGCCAACGACAGGGTACGTGCAGCCCCAGCATTTT. This translates into CASRPTTGYVQPQHF.

This clonotype was counted at least ten times. The chain links TRBV4-2 to TRBJ2-7; D call uncertain. This CDR3 has 15 amino acids. With 0 bases removed from V and 0 bases from J, the gap between germline ends came to 9 bases. The germline V gene has CDR1 LGHNA and CDR2 YNFKEQ. DNA of the CDR3: TGTGCCAGCAGCCAAGAAGAGGTCGACTCCTACGAGCAGTACTTC. As protein: CASSQEEVDSYEQYF.

This sequence joins TRBV29-1 and TRBJ2-7, with 9 bases matching TRBD1. The CDR3 runs to 13 residues. The germline V gene encodes CDR1 SQVTM and CDR2 ANQGSEA. V was clipped by 0 bases and J by 10 bases; unmatched bases: 7. In DNA form, the CDR3 reads TGCAGCGTTGAAGAAATGCCGGGACAGGGTCAGTACTTC. It codes for CSVEEMPGQGQYF.

This clonotype has a handful of counts. This chain uses TRBV7-9 with TRBJ2-1; tentative D call: TRBD2 (6 bases). The CDR3 runs to 13 residues. The germline gives CDR1 SEHNR, CDR2 FQNEAQ (reference sequence). The CDR3 sequence: CGAGQGPYNEQFF. In DNA, the CDR3 is TGTGGCGCGGGGCAGGGACCCTACAATGAGCAGTTCTTC. Looking up the rest from reference TRBV7-9 and TRBJ2-1 gives the full variable domain: DTGVSQNPRHKITKRGQNVTFRCDPISEHNRLYWYRQTLGQGPEFLTYFQNEAQLEKSRLLSDRFSAERPKGSFSTLEIQRTEQGDSAMYLCGAGQGPYNEQFFGPGTRLTVL.

This clonotype occurred a few times. The rearrangement links TRBV7-6 to TRBJ2-1; 9 bases match TRBD1. CDR1 and CDR2 from the germline V gene are SGHVS and FNYEAQ. Trimming at V came to 4 bases and at J to 7 bases, leaving 5 bases not matched to a gene. The CDR3 totals 14 residues. The CDR3 sequence is CASSSGQGKNEQFF. Written as DNA, the CDR3 is TGTGCCAGCAGCTCCGGACAGGGGAAGAATGAGCAGTTCTTC. The variable domain in full, with the rest retrieved from reference TRBV7-6 and TRBJ2-1, is GAGVSQSPRYKVTKRGQDVALRCDPISGHVSLYWYRQALGQGPEFLTYFNYEAQQDKSGLPNDRFSAERPEGSISTLTIQRTEQRDSAMYRCASSSGQGKNEQFFGPGTRLTVL.

The rearrangement joins TRBV24-1 to TRBJ2-4, with TRBD1 matching 7 bases. From germline, CDR1 is KGHDR and CDR2 SFDVKD. The V gene end was trimmed by 4 bases and the J gene end by 6 bases; junction bases not matched to a gene: 5. This CDR3 contains 14 residues. CDR3 nucleotides: TGTGCCACCAGTGACACCCGGGACAGAAACATTCAGTACTTC. Its translation is CATSDTRDRNIQYF.

The chain's CDR3 is CASSPLRGGEQYF. The DNA of the CDR3 is TGTGCCAGCAGCCCCCTTCGGGGTGGCGAGCAGTACTTC. V and J are TRBV7-2 and TRBJ2-7; TRBD2 might be the D (5 bases). CDR1 and CDR2 from the germline V gene are SGHTA and FQGNSA. V lost 5 bases and J lost 6, with 14 bases in between. CDR3 length: 13 amino acids.

This rearrangement joins TRBV4-1 to TRBJ1-4; 10 positions match TRBD1. CDR3 length equals 17 residues. CDR1 is MGHRA, CDR2 YSYEKL, per germline. V shed 0 bases and J 8 bases; nucleotides not matched to a gene: 9. The CDR3 protein is CASSQERIGTGEEKLFF. The CDR3 DNA follows: TGCGCCAGCAGCCAAGAAAGGATCGGGACAGGGGAAGAAAAACTGTTTTTT.